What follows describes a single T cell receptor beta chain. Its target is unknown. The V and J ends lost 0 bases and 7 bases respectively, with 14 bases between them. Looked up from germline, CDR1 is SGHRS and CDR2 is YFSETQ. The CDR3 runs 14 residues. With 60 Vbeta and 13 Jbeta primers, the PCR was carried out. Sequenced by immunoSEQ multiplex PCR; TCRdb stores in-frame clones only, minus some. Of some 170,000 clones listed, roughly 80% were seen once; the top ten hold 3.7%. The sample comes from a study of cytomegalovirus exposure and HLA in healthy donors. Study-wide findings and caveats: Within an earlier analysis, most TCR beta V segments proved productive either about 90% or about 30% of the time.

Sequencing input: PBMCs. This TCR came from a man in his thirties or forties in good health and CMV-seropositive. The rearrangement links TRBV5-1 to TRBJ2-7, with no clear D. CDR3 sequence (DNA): TGCGCCAGCAGCTTGGCCCTCAGCTCGGAGGAGCAGTACTTC. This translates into CASSLALSSEEQYF.